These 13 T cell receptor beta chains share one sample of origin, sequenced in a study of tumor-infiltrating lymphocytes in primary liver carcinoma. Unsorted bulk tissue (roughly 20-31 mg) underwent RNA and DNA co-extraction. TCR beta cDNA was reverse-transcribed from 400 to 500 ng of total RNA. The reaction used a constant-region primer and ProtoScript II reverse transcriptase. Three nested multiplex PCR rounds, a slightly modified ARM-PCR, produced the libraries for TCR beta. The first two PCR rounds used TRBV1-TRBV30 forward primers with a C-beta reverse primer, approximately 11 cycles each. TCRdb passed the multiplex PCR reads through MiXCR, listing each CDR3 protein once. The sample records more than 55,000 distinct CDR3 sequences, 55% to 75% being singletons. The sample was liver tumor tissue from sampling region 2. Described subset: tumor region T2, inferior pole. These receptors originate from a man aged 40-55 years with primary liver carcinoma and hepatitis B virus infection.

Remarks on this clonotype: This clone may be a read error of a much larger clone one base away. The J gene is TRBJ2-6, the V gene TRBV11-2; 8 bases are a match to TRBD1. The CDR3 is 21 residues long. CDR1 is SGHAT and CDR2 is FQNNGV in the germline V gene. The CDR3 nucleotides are TGTGACAGCAGCATGGGGGGAGACAGGGGCATTTCCCTCTCTGGGGCCAGCGTCCTGACTTTC. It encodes CDSSMGGDRGISLSGASVLTF. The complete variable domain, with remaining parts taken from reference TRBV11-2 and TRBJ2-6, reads EAGVAQSPRYKIIEKRQSVAFWCNPISGHATLYWYQQILGQGPKLLIQFQNNGVVDDSQLPKDRFSAERLKGVDSTLKIQPAKLEDSAVYLCDSSMGGDRGISLSGASVLTFGAGSRLTVL.

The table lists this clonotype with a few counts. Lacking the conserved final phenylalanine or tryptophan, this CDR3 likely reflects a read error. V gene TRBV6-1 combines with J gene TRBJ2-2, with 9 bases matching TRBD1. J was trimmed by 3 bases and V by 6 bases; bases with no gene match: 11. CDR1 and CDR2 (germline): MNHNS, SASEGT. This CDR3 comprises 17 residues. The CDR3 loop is CASRGIQGALDTGELFS. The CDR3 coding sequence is TGTGCCAGCAGAGGAATACAGGGGGCTTTAGACACCGGGGAGCTGTTTTCT.

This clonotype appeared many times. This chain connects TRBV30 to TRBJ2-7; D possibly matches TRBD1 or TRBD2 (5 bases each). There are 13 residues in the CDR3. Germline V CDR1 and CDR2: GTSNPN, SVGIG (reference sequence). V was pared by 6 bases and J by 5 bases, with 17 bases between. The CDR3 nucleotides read TGTGCCTGCATCAGGGACGGAGGCCACGAGCAGTACTTC. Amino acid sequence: CACIRDGGHEQYF.

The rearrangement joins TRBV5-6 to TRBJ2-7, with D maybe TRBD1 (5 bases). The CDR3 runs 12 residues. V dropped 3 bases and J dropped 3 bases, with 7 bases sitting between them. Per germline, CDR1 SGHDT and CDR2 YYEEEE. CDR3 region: CASSSDSYEQYF. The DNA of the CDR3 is TGTGCCAGCAGCTCTGACAGCTACGAGCAGTACTTC.

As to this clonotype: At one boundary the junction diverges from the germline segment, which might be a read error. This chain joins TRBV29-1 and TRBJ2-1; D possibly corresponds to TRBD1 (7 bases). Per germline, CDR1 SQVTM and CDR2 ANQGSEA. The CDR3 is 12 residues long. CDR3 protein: CSASPGGNGQFF. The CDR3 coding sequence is TGCAGTGCCAGCCCAGGGGGGAATGGGCAGTTCTTC.

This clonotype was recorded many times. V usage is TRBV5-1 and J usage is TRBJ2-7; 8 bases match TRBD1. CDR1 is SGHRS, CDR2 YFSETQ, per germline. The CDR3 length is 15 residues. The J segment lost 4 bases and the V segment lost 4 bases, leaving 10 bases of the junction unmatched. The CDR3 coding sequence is TGCGCCAGCAGCCTGGGGGACAGGATGTCATACGAGCAGTACTTC. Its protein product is CASSLGDRMSYEQYF.

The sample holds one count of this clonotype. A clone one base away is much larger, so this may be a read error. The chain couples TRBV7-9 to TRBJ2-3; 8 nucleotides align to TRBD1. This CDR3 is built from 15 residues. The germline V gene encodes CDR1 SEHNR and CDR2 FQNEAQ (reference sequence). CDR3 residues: CASSSDRDGADMQYF. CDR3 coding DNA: TGTGCCAGCAGCTCGGACAGGGACGGGGCAGATATGCAGTATTTT.

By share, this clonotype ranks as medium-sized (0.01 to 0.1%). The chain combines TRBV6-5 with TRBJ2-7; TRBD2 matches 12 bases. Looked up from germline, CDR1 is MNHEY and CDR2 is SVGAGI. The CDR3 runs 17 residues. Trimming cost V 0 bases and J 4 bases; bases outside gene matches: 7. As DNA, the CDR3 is TGTGCCAGCAGTTACTCGACTAGCGGGAGCTTGGTTTACGAGCAGTACTTC. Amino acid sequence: CASSYSTSGSLVYEQYF.

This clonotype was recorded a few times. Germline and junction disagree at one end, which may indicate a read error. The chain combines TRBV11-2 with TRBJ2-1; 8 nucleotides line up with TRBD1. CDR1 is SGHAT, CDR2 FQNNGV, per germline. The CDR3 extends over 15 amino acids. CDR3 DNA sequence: TGTGCCGGCATCTACTCAGGGGGCGCTTACAATGAGCAGTCCTTC. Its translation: CAGIYSGGAYNEQSF.

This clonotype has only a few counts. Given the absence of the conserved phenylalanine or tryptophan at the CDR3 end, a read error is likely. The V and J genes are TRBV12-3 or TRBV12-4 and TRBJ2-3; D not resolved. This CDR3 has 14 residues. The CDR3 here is CAGSLRRSTDTQYL. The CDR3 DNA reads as TGTGCCGGCAGTCTGCGTCGGAGCACAGATACACAGTATTTG.

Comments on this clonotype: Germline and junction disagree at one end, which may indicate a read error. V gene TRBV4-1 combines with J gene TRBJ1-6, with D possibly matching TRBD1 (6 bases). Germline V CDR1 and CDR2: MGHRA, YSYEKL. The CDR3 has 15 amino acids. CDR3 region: CASSQDSTGNSPFHF. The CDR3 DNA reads TGCGCCAGCAGCCAAGATAGCACAGGGAATTCACCCTTCCACTTT.

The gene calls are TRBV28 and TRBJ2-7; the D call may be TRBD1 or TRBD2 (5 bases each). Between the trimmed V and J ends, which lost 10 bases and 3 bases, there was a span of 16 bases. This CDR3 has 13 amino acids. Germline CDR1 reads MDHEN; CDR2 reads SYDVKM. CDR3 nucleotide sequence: TGTGCCAACAAGACAGTCGGACTCTACGAGCAGTACGTC. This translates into CANKTVGLYEQYV.

Written as DNA, the CDR3 is TGTGCCAGCAGCCAAGCGGGAGTAGGCTACAATGAGCAGTTCTTC. Protein sequence: CASSQAGVGYNEQFF. The V gene is TRBV9, the J gene TRBJ2-1, with 8 positions matching TRBD2. Germline V gene data show CDR1 as SGDLS and CDR2 as YYNGEE. This CDR3 has 15 residues. V shed 4 bases, J shed 3 bases, and the junction held 6 bases outside the gene matches.